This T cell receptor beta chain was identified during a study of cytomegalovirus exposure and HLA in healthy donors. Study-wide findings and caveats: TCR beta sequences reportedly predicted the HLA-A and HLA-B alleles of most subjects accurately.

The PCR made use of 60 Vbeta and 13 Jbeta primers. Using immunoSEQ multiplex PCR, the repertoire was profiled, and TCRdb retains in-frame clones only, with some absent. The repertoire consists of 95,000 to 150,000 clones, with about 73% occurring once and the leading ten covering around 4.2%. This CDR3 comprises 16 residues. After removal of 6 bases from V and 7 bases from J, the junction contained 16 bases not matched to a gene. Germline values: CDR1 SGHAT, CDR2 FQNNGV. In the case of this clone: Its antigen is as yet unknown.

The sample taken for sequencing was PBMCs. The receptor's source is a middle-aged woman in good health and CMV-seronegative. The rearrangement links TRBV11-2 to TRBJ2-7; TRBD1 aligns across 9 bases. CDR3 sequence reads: CASSQRTGAVQGEQYF. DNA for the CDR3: TGTGCCAGCAGTCAAAGGACAGGGGCCGTCCAGGGGGAGCAGTACTTC.